The 18 T cell receptor beta chains reported below all come from one sample, sequenced in a study of T cell changes during pregnancy in multiple sclerosis. TCRdb's copy holds only in-frame clones and misses some; the assay was immunoSEQ multiplex PCR. The sample has approximately 61,000 clones; 88% are singletons. Sequenced here: peripheral blood, sampled in the first trimester of pregnancy. The receptors were sampled from a female donor with multiple sclerosis, enrolled in a pregnancy study.

The J gene is TRBJ2-2, the V gene TRBV4-1; TRBD2 aligns across 9 bases. The germline V gene has CDR1 MGHRA and CDR2 YSYEKL. The CDR3 runs 16 residues. V shed 4 bases and J 4 bases; nucleotides not matched to a gene: 7. The DNA of the CDR3 is TGCGCCAGCAGCCTAGTAGCGGGAGCGAGCACCGGGGAGCTGTTTTTT. Its translation: CASSLVAGASTGELFF.

This rearrangement joins TRBV11-3 to TRBJ1-1, with D unresolved. The V gene's germline CDR1 is SGHNT and CDR2 YENEEA. The CDR3 covers 13 residues. V was shortened by 2 bases and J by 3 bases, with 7 bases between the two germline ends. CDR3 loop: CASSLSVYTEAFF. CDR3 coding DNA: TGTGCCAGCAGCTTATCAGTCTACACTGAAGCTTTCTTT.

The V and J genes are TRBV19 and TRBJ1-2, with D hard to call. CDR1 is LNHDA and CDR2 is SQIVND in the germline V gene (reference sequence). The germline V and J ends were trimmed by 3 bases and 4 bases, with 9 bases remaining between them. The CDR3 loop spans 13 amino acids. CDR3 amino acids: CASSIGGTYGYTF. The CDR3 DNA follows: TGTGCCAGTAGTATTGGTGGCACCTATGGCTACACCTTC.

The chain uses TRBV19 and TRBJ2-7; D unclear. The germline V gene has CDR1 LNHDA and CDR2 SQIVND (reference sequence). The CDR3 runs to 13 residues. The V end was cut by 3 bases, the J end by 3 bases, with 9 bases between. DNA for the CDR3: TGTGCCAGTAGTATTTGGCCCAACTACGAGCAGTACTTC. Translated: CASSIWPNYEQYF.

The table lists this clone with many counts. Other DNA sequences in the same sample also yield this CDR3. The V and J genes are TRBV6-1 and TRBJ2-7, with 12 bases lining up with TRBD2. The germline V gene has CDR1 MNHNS and CDR2 SASEGT. This CDR3 has 13 amino acids. Trimming cost V 8 bases and J 7 bases; bases outside gene matches: 6. CDR3 nucleotides: TGTGCCAGCTTGACTAGCGGGAGAGGGGAGCAGTACTTC. Translation: CASLTSGRGEQYF.

The chain combines TRBV7-2 with TRBJ2-3; 7 bases agree with TRBD2. V shed 5 bases and J 1 base; nucleotides not matched to a gene: 3. Germline V lookup: CDR1 SGHTA, CDR2 FQGNSA. The CDR3 has 14 residues. The CDR3 coding sequence is TGTGCCAGCAGCGCTACTAGCGGCACAGATACGCAGTATTTT. Amino acids: CASSATSGTDTQYF.

This clone was found once. The chain employs TRBV7-6 and TRBJ1-3; no reliable D call. The germline gives CDR1 SGHVS, CDR2 FNYEAQ. V shed 0 bases and J shed 2 bases, with 8 bases lying between them. This CDR3 has 15 residues. Here the CDR3 DNA reads TGTGCCAGCAGCTTAGCGAAGCCTACTGGAAACACCATATATTTT. It specifies CASSLAKPTGNTIYF.

This chain links TRBV5-1 with TRBJ2-7; 9 bases map to TRBD1. Trimming removed 7 bases from V and 5 bases from J; junction bases left unmatched: 4. The CDR3 runs to 12 residues. The germline V gene has CDR1 SGHRS and CDR2 YFSETQ. CDR3 sequence: CASGTGLNEQYF. In DNA form, the CDR3 reads TGCGCCAGCGGGACAGGGCTGAACGAGCAGTACTTC. Combining the CDR3 with reference TRBV5-1 and TRBJ2-7 gives the whole variable domain KAGVTQTPRYLIKTRGQQVTLSCSPISGHRSVSWYQQTPGQGLQFLFEYFSETQRNKGNFPGRFSGRQFSNSRSEMNVSTLELGDSALYLCASGTGLNEQYFGPGTRLTVT.

This clone occurred once. The CDR3 here is CAISGTSGSYEQYF. In DNA form, the CDR3 reads TGTGCCATCAGTGGGACTAGCGGGAGTTACGAGCAGTACTTC. The J gene is TRBJ2-7, the V gene TRBV10-3, with 13 bases aligning to TRBD2. V lost 4 bases and J lost 4; bases outside the gene matches: 1. CDR3 size: 14 residues. Germline lookup yields CDR1 ENHRY and CDR2 SYGVKD.

V is TRBV18 and J is TRBJ2-7; TRBD2 might be the D (6 bases). V lost 1 base, J lost 4 bases, and 17 bases lay in between. The length of the CDR3 is 16 residues. Germline V gives CDR1 KGHSH, CDR2 LQKENI. As DNA, the CDR3 is TGTGCCAGCTCACCACTCCCCCCGGGAGATACGTACGAGCAGTACTTC. Amino acids: CASSPLPPGDTYEQYF. Combining the CDR3 with reference TRBV18 and TRBJ2-7 gives the whole variable domain NAGVMQNPRHLVRRRGQEARLRCSPMKGHSHVYWYRQLPEEGLKFMVYLQKENIIDESGMPKERFSAEFPKEGPSILRIQQVVRGDSAAYFCASSPLPPGDTYEQYFGPGTRLTVT.

J is TRBJ2-5 and V is TRBV9; the D gene is possibly TRBD1 (6 bases). Germline V CDR1 and CDR2: SGDLS, YYNGEE. V dropped 0 bases and J dropped 5 bases, with 14 bases sitting between them. The CDR3 has 15 residues. This chain's CDR3 is CASSVDEGVRETQYF. CDR3 DNA: TGTGCCAGCAGCGTAGATGAGGGGGTGAGGGAGACCCAGTACTTC.

The rearrangement links TRBV4-2 to TRBJ2-2; TRBD2 aligns across 9 bases. Trimming at V came to 3 bases and at J to 4 bases, leaving 6 bases not matched to a gene. This CDR3 is 16 amino acids long. Germline lookup yields CDR1 LGHNA and CDR2 YNFKEQ. The CDR3 protein is CASSQGLAGPTGELFF. CDR3 DNA: TGTGCCAGCAGCCAGGGTCTAGCGGGACCCACCGGGGAGCTGTTTTTT.

In DNA, the CDR3 is TGTGCCAGCAGTACGGGACAGGGGGCAGGGCAGTACTTC. Translated: CASSTGQGAGQYF. This chain joins TRBV2 and TRBJ2-7, with 12 positions matching TRBD1. This CDR3 comprises 13 residues. V gave up 5 bases and J gave up 9 bases; unmatched junction bases: 5. Germline assignment: CDR1 SNHLY and CDR2 FYNNEI.

In its sample, this clone is medium-sized (0.01 to 0.1%). The chain couples TRBV10-3 to TRBJ2-7, with TRBD2 identical over 8 bases. V shed 0 bases, J shed 2 bases, and the junction held 6 bases outside the gene matches. Germline V lookup: CDR1 ENHRY, CDR2 SYGVKD. This CDR3 has 16 amino acids. CDR3 coding DNA: TGTGCCATCAGTGAGTCGGCGGGAGGTATCGCCTACGAGCAGTACTTC. This sequence encodes CAISESAGGIAYEQYF.

The chain uses TRBV11-3 and TRBJ2-7; D ambiguous. CDR3 length: 13 amino acids. V was shortened by 1 base and J by 8 bases, with 12 bases between the two germline ends. Germline lookup yields CDR1 SGHNT and CDR2 YENEEA. The CDR3 sequence is CASSLGGSYKQYF. CDR3 sequence (DNA): TGTGCCAGCAGCTTAGGAGGTAGCTATAAGCAGTACTTC. The whole variable domain, filled in from reference TRBV11-3 and TRBJ2-7, reads EAGVVQSPRYKIIEKKQPVAFWCNPISGHNTLYWYLQNLGQGPELLIRYENEEAVDDSQLPKDRFSAERLKGVDSTLKIQPAELGDSAVYLCASSLGGSYKQYFGPGTRLTVT.

This sequence joins TRBV19 and TRBJ1-1; D is possibly TRBD1 (6 bases). Germline assignment: CDR1 LNHDA and CDR2 SQIVND (reference sequence). The CDR3 contains 17 residues. V dropped 6 bases and J dropped 0 bases, with 20 bases sitting between them. Here the CDR3 DNA reads TGTGCCAGTAGCGGGGGGACACGGCGCTTTATGAACACTGAAGCTTTCTTT. Translated: CASSGGTRRFMNTEAFF.

The chain has TRBV28 and TRBJ2-1, with D possibly matching TRBD2 (7 bases). The CDR3 spans 17 residues. Germline assignment: CDR1 MDHEN and CDR2 SYDVKM. Trimming removed 1 base at V and 4 bases at J, with 17 bases between. CDR3 DNA: TGTGCCAGCAGTTTATCCGTGATGGGAGGGACATACAATGAGCAGTTCTTC. This sequence encodes CASSLSVMGGTYNEQFF.

CDR3 coding DNA: TGTGCCAGCAGTCCGTATAAATCCGGGACAGACTATGGCTACACCTTC. Translated: CASSPYKSGTDYGYTF. The V gene is TRBV28, the J gene TRBJ1-2; 7 bases map to TRBD1. Germline trimming cut 5 bases from V and 3 bases from J; bases unmatched to any gene: 12. Germline CDR1 and CDR2: MDHEN and SYDVKM. The CDR3 runs 16 residues.